These 25 T cell receptor beta chains came from one sample sequenced in a study of CD8+ T cells in alopecia areata. Treatment of the sample: oral pan-JAK inhibitor, 5-10 mg twice daily. After isolation, RNA underwent reverse transcription to generate cDNA as the sequencing template. Data came from immunoSEQ multiplex PCR; TCRdb stores just in-frame clones and leaves some out. The sample shows around 300,000 clones, 60% of them seen only once. The sample here was CD4+ T cells sorted from blood, taken at week 52, from a patient treated with tofacitinib. Receptor source: a human donor with alopecia areata.

The J gene is TRBJ2-5, the V gene TRBV5-1, with D perhaps matching TRBD1 (5 bases). V was pared by 0 bases and J by 3 bases, with 12 bases between. The CDR3 has 15 residues. Germline assignment: CDR1 SGHRS and CDR2 YFSETQ. CDR3 protein: CASSLEGAREETQYF. DNA for the CDR3: TGCGCCAGCAGCTTGGAAGGGGCAAGAGAAGAGACCCAGTACTTC.

This clone came up a few times. V is TRBV5-6 and J is TRBJ2-3; no firm D call. This CDR3 is built from 14 residues. Looked up from germline, CDR1 is SGHDT and CDR2 is YYEEEE. Between the trimmed V and J ends, which lost 2 bases and 1 base, there was a span of 8 bases. The CDR3, as DNA: TGTGCCAGCAGCTTCCGGGCGGGCACAGATACGCAGTATTTT. Translation: CASSFRAGTDTQYF.

J is TRBJ1-1 and V is TRBV7-9, with D possibly TRBD1 on 6 matching bases. Per the germline V gene, CDR1 is SEHNR and CDR2 is FQNEAQ (reference sequence). This CDR3 comprises 14 residues. V lost 5 bases and J 8 bases, leaving 18 bases between the germline ends. The CDR3: CASSILGRTEEAFF. The CDR3, as DNA: TGTGCCAGCAGCATACTAGGCCGGACAGAAGAAGCTTTCTTT.

The CDR3 DNA follows: TGTGCCAGCAGCCAGGGAGCACAGTACGAGCAGTACTTC. Its protein is CASSQGAQYEQYF. V and J are TRBV6-5 and TRBJ2-7; the D gene could be TRBD1 or TRBD2 (5 bases each). CDR3 length equals 13 residues. Germline CDR1 and CDR2: MNHEY and SVGAGI. The V gene lost 6 bases and the J gene lost 4 bases, with 13 bases spanning the gap.

This clone was recorded a few times. The chain uses TRBV9 and TRBJ1-3; no reliable D call. Germline values: CDR1 SGDLS, CDR2 YYNGEE. The CDR3 has 14 residues. V lost 2 bases, J lost 1 base, and 7 bases lay in between. This CDR3 is CASSVGSSGNTIYF. The CDR3 region has the DNA TGTGCCAGCAGCGTGGGGAGTTCTGGAAACACCATATATTTT.

V and J are TRBV27 and TRBJ2-7, with TRBD1 as a possible D gene (7 bases). The CDR3 extends over 14 amino acids. The V and J ends lost 8 bases and 2 bases respectively, with 16 bases between them. Germline CDR1 is MNHEY and CDR2 is SMNVEV (reference sequence). The DNA for the CDR3 is TGTGCCAGCTCCCAGGGCAGGGGGGCCTACGAGCAGTACTTC. Amino acid sequence: CASSQGRGAYEQYF.

This rearrangement joins TRBV30 to TRBJ2-7; D gene uncertain. Germline CDR1 reads GTSNPN; CDR2 reads SVGIG (reference sequence). The CDR3 has 11 residues. V lost 2 bases and J 3 bases, leaving 5 bases between the germline ends. CDR3 loop: CAWSMLYEQYF. CDR3 DNA: TGTGCCTGGAGTATGCTCTACGAGCAGTACTTC.

The gene calls are TRBV2 and TRBJ2-6, with D perhaps TRBD1 (7 bases). Germline lookup yields CDR1 SNHLY and CDR2 FYNNEI. CDR3 length: 15 amino acids. Trimming cost V 7 bases and J 0 bases, with 10 bases left between them. CDR3 in amino acids: CASTQGGSGANVLTF. The CDR3, as DNA: TGTGCCAGCACCCAGGGGGGCTCTGGGGCCAACGTCCTGACTTTC.

V gene TRBV29-1 combines with J gene TRBJ2-2, with D possibly being TRBD1 or TRBD2 (5 bases each). Per the germline V gene, CDR1 is SQVTM and CDR2 is ANQGSEA. The CDR3 sequence is 14 residues long. The ends were cut back, 2 bases at V and 4 bases at J, with 11 bases in the middle. CDR3 coding DNA: TGCAGCGTTGAAAGGGACCGACTCACCGGGGAGCTGTTTTTT. Translated: CSVERDRLTGELFF.

This chain links TRBV29-1 with TRBJ2-7; maybe TRBD2 (5 bases). The CDR3 is made up of 13 amino acids. Germline CDR1 and CDR2: SQVTM and ANQGSEA. Trimming pared 7 bases from V and 6 bases from J, leaving 19 bases between. The CDR3 nucleotides are TGCAGCGCCCGGAGGTCCCAAGAGGGCGAGCAGTACTTC. It yields the protein CSARRSQEGEQYF.

This chain joins TRBV28 and TRBJ2-7, with TRBD2 identical over 8 bases. The CDR3 contains 15 residues. The ends lost 6 bases at V and 4 bases at J; junction bases unmatched: 11. CDR1 and CDR2 (germline): MDHEN, SYDVKM. DNA of the CDR3: TGTGCCAGCAGAACATCGGGACTAGGGGTTTACGAGCAGTACTTC. This gives the protein CASRTSGLGVYEQYF.

The rearrangement joins TRBV6-6 to TRBJ2-3; D perhaps matches TRBD2 (7 bases). The CDR3 totals 12 residues. V was pared by 8 bases and J by 4 bases, with 10 bases between. CDR1 is MNHNY and CDR2 is SVGAGI in the germline V gene (reference sequence). The CDR3 spells CASGGGADTQYF. The CDR3 DNA follows: TGTGCCAGCGGGGGGGGCGCAGATACGCAGTATTTT.

The J gene is TRBJ2-2, the V gene TRBV4-3; D remains unclear. V was pared by 1 base and J by 1 base, with 13 bases between. Germline CDR1 LGHNA, CDR2 YSLEER. This CDR3 region has 17 residues. This chain's CDR3 is CASSQVTVARNTGELFF. The CDR3 region has the DNA TGCGCCAGCAGCCAAGTCACAGTCGCTAGGAACACCGGGGAGCTGTTTTTT.

The sample holds a few counts of this clone. J is TRBJ2-6 and V is TRBV12-5; TRBD1 or TRBD2 may be the D gene (5 bases each). The CDR3 length is 16 residues. The germline V and J ends were trimmed by 6 bases and 2 bases, with 14 bases remaining between them. Looked up from germline, CDR1 is LGHNT and CDR2 is FRNRAP. CDR3: CASGLGLGAGANVLTF. The CDR3 bases are TGTGCTAGTGGCCTGGGGCTGGGGGCTGGGGCCAACGTCCTGACTTTC.

This clone was detected only a few times. This sequence joins TRBV25-1 and TRBJ2-7; D assignment may be TRBD1 or TRBD2 (5 bases each). V was clipped by 7 bases and J by 6 bases, with 16 bases between them. The CDR3 is 13 residues long. The germline CDR1 and CDR2 sequences are MGHDK and SYGVNS. The CDR3 spells CASIGGTASEQYF. The CDR3, as DNA: TGTGCCAGCATTGGTGGGACGGCTTCCGAGCAGTACTTC.

The chain carries TRBV5-1 and TRBJ2-7; TRBD2 might be the D (6 bases). The CDR3 is 13 amino acids. The V and J ends lost 6 bases and 2 bases respectively, with 12 bases between them. Germline CDR1 reads SGHRS; CDR2 reads YFSETQ. CDR3 in amino acids: CASTPSDAYEQYF. The CDR3 bases are TGCGCCAGCACGCCTAGCGACGCCTACGAGCAGTACTTC.

This clone has only one observation. This chain links TRBV6-5 with TRBJ2-1; D may be TRBD1 or TRBD2 (5 bases each). Trimming stripped 6 bases from V and 4 bases from J, with 13 bases between. Per the germline V gene, CDR1 is MNHEY and CDR2 is SVGAGI. This CDR3 region has 14 residues. CDR3 bases: TGTGCCAGCAGATTCCGGGGCAGTTACAATGAGCAGTTCTTC. It is translated as CASRFRGSYNEQFF.

The rearrangement uses TRBV15 and TRBJ2-3; D is ambiguous. The germline gives CDR1 LNHNV, CDR2 YYDKDF (reference sequence). V lost 8 bases, J lost 0 bases, and 12 bases lay in between. The CDR3 is made up of 14 amino acids. The CDR3 coding sequence is TGTGCCACCGTAGAGACCCCTAGCACAGATACGCAGTATTTT. This sequence encodes CATVETPSTDTQYF.

The CDR3 DNA follows: TGTGCCATCAGTGCGGAGGAGGCCTACGAGCAGTACTTC. Translating it yields CAISAEEAYEQYF. This chain connects TRBV10-3 to TRBJ2-7, with D maybe TRBD2 (5 bases). This CDR3 has 13 residues. The V and J ends lost 4 bases and 2 bases respectively, with 9 bases between them. CDR1 ENHRY and CDR2 SYGVKD come from the germline V gene.

The chain recombines TRBV5-1 with TRBJ2-1, with D possibly being TRBD1 or TRBD2 (5 bases each). Germline CDR1 reads SGHRS; CDR2 reads YFSETQ. Trimming left V 4 bases short and J 0 bases short, with 11 bases between. This CDR3 has 15 residues. The chain's CDR3 is CASSPSGSSYNEQFF. For the CDR3, the DNA is TGCGCCAGCAGCCCGTCAGGGAGCTCCTACAATGAGCAGTTCTTC.

The chain links TRBV7-9 to TRBJ2-1; 12 bases align to TRBD2. The CDR3 runs to 14 residues. Trimming at V came to 7 bases and at J to 3 bases, leaving 1 base not matched to a gene. The V gene's germline CDR1 is SEHNR and CDR2 FQNEAQ (reference sequence). The CDR3 DNA reads TGTGCCAGCACGGGACTAGCGGGCTACAATGAGCAGTTCTTC. It specifies CASTGLAGYNEQFF.

The chain uses TRBV5-1 and TRBJ2-7, with 8 nucleotides matching TRBD1. CDR3 size: 14 residues. Trimming at V came to 4 bases and at J to 1 base, leaving 4 bases not matched to a gene. CDR1 SGHRS and CDR2 YFSETQ come from the germline V gene. This chain's CDR3 is CASSRTGGSYEQYF. The DNA for the CDR3 is TGCGCCAGCAGCCGAACAGGGGGGTCCTACGAGCAGTACTTC.

The rearrangement uses TRBV30 and TRBJ2-3; a weak D match, TRBD2 (6 bases). The CDR3 is 14 amino acids. The germline CDR1 and CDR2 sequences are GTSNPN and SVGIG (reference sequence). Trimming took 2 bases from V and 2 from J, leaving 11 bases between them. The DNA for the CDR3 is TGTGCCTGGAGTAGTAGCGGACTCACAGATACGCAGTATTTT. As protein: CAWSSSGLTDTQYF.

J is TRBJ2-1 and V is TRBV30; 7 bases line up with TRBD2. V gave up 5 bases and J gave up 0 bases; unmatched junction bases: 4. The CDR3 is 14 residues long. Germline CDR1 GTSNPN, CDR2 SVGIG (reference sequence). CDR3 loop: CAWQLASSYNEQFF. DNA of the CDR3: TGTGCCTGGCAACTAGCGAGCTCCTACAATGAGCAGTTCTTC.

Only a few counts were recorded for this clone. The rearrangement joins TRBV11-2 to TRBJ1-5; D remains unclear. The germline V gene encodes CDR1 SGHAT and CDR2 FQNNGV. The V and J ends lost 4 bases and 10 bases respectively, with 14 bases between them. The length of the CDR3 is 13 residues. CDR3 coding DNA: TGTGCCAGCAGCTCCGGATTCGGCCTTCCCCAGCATTTT. This gives the protein CASSSGFGLPQHF.